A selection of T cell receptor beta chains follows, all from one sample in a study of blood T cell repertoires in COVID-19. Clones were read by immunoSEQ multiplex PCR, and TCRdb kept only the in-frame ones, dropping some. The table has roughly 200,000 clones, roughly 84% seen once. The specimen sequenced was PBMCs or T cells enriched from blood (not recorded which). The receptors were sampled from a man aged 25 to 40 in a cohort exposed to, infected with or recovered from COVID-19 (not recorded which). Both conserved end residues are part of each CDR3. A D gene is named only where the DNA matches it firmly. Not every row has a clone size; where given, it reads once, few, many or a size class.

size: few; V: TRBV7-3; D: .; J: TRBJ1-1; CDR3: CASSSNTGTPTEAFF; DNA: TGTGCCAGCAGCTCGAATACAGGCACCCCCACTGAAGCTTTCTTT
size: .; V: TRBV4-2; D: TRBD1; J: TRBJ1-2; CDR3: CASSPRGTGDYGYTF; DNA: TGTGCCAGCAGTCCCAGGGGGACAGGGGATTATGGCTACACCTTC
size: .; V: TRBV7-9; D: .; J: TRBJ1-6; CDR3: CASSSAVGSSLHF; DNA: TGTGCCAGCAGCTCCGCGGTCGGATCATCCCTCCACTTT
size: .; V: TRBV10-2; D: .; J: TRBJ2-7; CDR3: CASSASGEQYF; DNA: TGCGCCAGCAGTGCAAGCGGCGAGCAGTACTTC
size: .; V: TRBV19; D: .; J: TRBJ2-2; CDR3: CATYKNTGELFF; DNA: TGTGCCACATACAAGAACACCGGGGAGCTGTTTTTT
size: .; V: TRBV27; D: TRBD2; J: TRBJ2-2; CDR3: CATGGAGGKGRWTGELFF; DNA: TGTGCCACTGGAGGAGCGGGAGGGAAAGGTAGATGGACCGGGGAGCTGTTTTTT
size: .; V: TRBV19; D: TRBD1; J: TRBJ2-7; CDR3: CASRFGQGAYEQYF; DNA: TGTGCCAGTAGGTTCGGGCAGGGGGCCTACGAGCAGTACTTC
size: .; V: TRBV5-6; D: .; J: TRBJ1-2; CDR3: CASRLGFGYGYTF; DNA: TGTGCCAGCAGACTTGGTTTTGGCTATGGCTACACCTTC
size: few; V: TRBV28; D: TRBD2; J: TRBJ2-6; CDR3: CASTTSGRALGANVLTF; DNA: TGTGCCAGCACAACTAGCGGGAGGGCCTTGGGGGCCAACGTCCTGACTTTC
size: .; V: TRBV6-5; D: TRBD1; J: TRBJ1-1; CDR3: CASSSDRGYEAFF; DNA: TGTGCCAGCAGTTCCGACAGGGGCTATGAAGCTTTCTTT
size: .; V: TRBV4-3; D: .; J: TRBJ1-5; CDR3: CASSSRQATNQPQHF; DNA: TGCGCCAGCAGCTCCAGGCAGGCGACCAATCAGCCCCAGCATTTT
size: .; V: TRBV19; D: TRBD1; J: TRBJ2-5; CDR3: CASSFSRTGEETQYF; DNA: TGTGCCAGTAGTTTTTCTCGGACAGGGGAAGAGACCCAGTACTTC
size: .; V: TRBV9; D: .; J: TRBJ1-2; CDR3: CASSLSRSDGYTF; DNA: TGTGCCAGTTCCCTCTCACGGAGTGATGGCTACACCTTC
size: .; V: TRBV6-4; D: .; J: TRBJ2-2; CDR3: CASSDAGTGELFF; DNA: TGTGCCAGCAGTGATGCCGGGACCGGGGAGCTGTTTTTT